The source of this T cell receptor (beta chain) is a study of CDR3 diversity in severe acne. TCRdb re-analysed the PCR reads in MiXCR, keeping a single row per CDR3 protein. The sample has over 90,000 distinct CDR3 sequences; under 60% are singletons. This clonotype appeared many times. Input material: blood. The clonotype was recovered from a male donor with acne.

DNA for the CDR3: TGTGCCAGCTCGCAGGGGGCGGCTTTGTACGAGCAGTACTTC. Protein: CASSQGAALYEQYF. The genes are TRBV9 and TRBJ2-7; TRBD1 matches 8 bases. The CDR3 runs to 14 residues. V lost 7 bases and J lost 4; bases outside the gene matches: 10. The germline V gene encodes CDR1 SGDLS and CDR2 YYNGEE.